The 5 T cell receptor beta chains below all came from one sample that was sequenced in a study of vaccination effects on CD4 cells after COVID-19. Within the ViraFEST assay, antigen-specific CD4+ T cells underwent expansion with viral peptide pools prior to sequencing. Following culture for roughly 10 days, CD4+ T cells were isolated. The person's infection with SARS-CoV-2, confirmed by PCR, took place between March and December 2020. TCRdb's table, derived via immunoSEQ multiplex PCR, lists solely in-frame clones and lacks some. The sample includes approximately 33,000 clones, around 70% of them seen just once. Antigen specificity for these receptors is unknown. The starting material was CD4+ T cells from PBMCs cultured with HCoV-NL63 spike peptides, obtained before COVID-19 vaccination. The receptors were sampled from a human donor who had a prior SARS-CoV-2 infection.

The V call is TRBV29-1, the J call TRBJ1-2, with D unresolved. Trimming took off 3 bases at V and 5 bases at J, with 10 bases between the two ends. Germline CDR1 is SQVTM and CDR2 is ANQGSEA. The CDR3 has 12 amino acids. The CDR3 DNA reads TGCAGCGTTGATTGGGGTCTTTATGGCTACACCTTC. Its protein product is CSVDWGLYGYTF.

This clone has a handful of counts. The chain is built from TRBV2 and TRBJ2-7; D may match TRBD1 or TRBD2 (6 bases each). Germline V gene sequence: CDR1 SNHLY, CDR2 FYNNEI. V shed 6 bases and J shed 3 bases, with 15 bases lying between them. CDR3 size: 14 residues. CDR3 nucleotides: TGTGCCAGCAGGGACCTCAGGGGAGGCTACGAGCAGTACTTC. As protein: CASRDLRGGYEQYF.

This sequence joins TRBV5-6 and TRBJ2-1; 7 bases align to TRBD2. The germline gives CDR1 SGHDT, CDR2 YYEEEE. The CDR3 length is 16 residues. Unmatched junction bases numbered 5, after V lost 0 bases and J lost 2 bases. The CDR3 is CASSLAALAAYNEQFF. CDR3 sequence (DNA): TGTGCCAGCAGCTTGGCCGCGCTAGCGGCCTACAATGAGCAGTTCTTC.

The V and J genes are TRBV13 and TRBJ2-5, with 7 positions matching TRBD2. The junction had 11 bases not matched to a gene; V was cut back by 0 bases and J by 7 bases. The CDR3 consists of 16 residues. Germline-derived CDR1 and CDR2 are PRHDT and FYEKMQ (reference sequence). The CDR3 loop reads CASSLGKSSGPRTQYF. The CDR3 region has the DNA TGTGCCAGCAGCTTAGGCAAGTCTAGCGGACCCCGGACCCAGTACTTC.

This sequence joins TRBV7-9 and TRBJ2-7; the D call may be TRBD1 or TRBD2 (5 bases each). CDR3 size: 14 residues. V lost 5 bases, J lost 2 bases, and 13 bases lay in between. The germline V gene has CDR1 SEHNR and CDR2 FQNEAQ (reference sequence). The chain's CDR3 is CASSPTGPPYEQYF. The CDR3 nucleotides are TGTGCCAGCAGCCCGACGGGACCCCCCTACGAGCAGTACTTC.